These 28 T cell receptor beta chains were all obtained from the same sample, sequenced in a study of CD4+ T cells in melanoma. Sequencing was performed with immunoSEQ multiplex PCR; in TCRdb, only in-frame clones are kept and a portion is missing. Altogether about 10,000 clones are present, about two thirds being singletons, with the ten largest covering approximately 24%. Material: tumor tissue. The receptor set was obtained from a human donor with melanoma.

The chain carries TRBV6-5 and TRBJ1-1; D may be TRBD1 (5 bases). The V and J ends lost 2 bases and 5 bases respectively, with 9 bases between them. The germline V gene has CDR1 MNHEY and CDR2 SVGAGI. This CDR3 comprises 13 residues. The chain's CDR3 is CASSYNEGTEAFF. The CDR3 DNA reads TGTGCCAGCAGTTACAACGAGGGGACTGAAGCTTTCTTT.

This chain uses TRBV5-1 with TRBJ1-5, with D possibly matching TRBD1 (5 bases). This CDR3 contains 15 residues. The germline V gene has CDR1 SGHRS and CDR2 YFSETQ. Deletions cut 0 bases from V and 4 bases from J, with 11 bases between. This CDR3 reads CASSLGDLPNQPQHF. For the CDR3, the DNA is TGCGCCAGCAGCTTGGGGGACTTGCCTAATCAGCCCCAGCATTTT.

This clone was recorded a few times. CDR3 sequence (DNA): TGTGCCAGCAGTTCGGAGGACACTGGGCAAAATGAGCAGTTCTTC. Its protein product is CASSSEDTGQNEQFF. The chain uses TRBV2 and TRBJ2-1; D tentatively reads TRBD1 or TRBD2 (5 bases each). This CDR3 has 15 amino acids. Germline lookup yields CDR1 SNHLY and CDR2 FYNNEI. The V end was cut by 5 bases, the J end by 7 bases, with 18 bases between.

The chain employs TRBV5-1 and TRBJ2-5; the D is unclear. Trimming left V 2 bases short and J 1 base short, with 0 bases between. The germline V gene has CDR1 SGHRS and CDR2 YFSETQ. CDR3 length: 11 amino acids. The CDR3 region is CASSFQETQYF. CDR3 coding DNA: TGCGCCAGCAGCTTCCAAGAGACCCAGTACTTC.

J is TRBJ2-7 and V is TRBV7-8; maybe TRBD1 (6 bases). The germline V and J ends were trimmed by 3 bases and 3 bases, with 12 bases remaining between them. The germline V gene has CDR1 SGHVS and CDR2 FQNEAQ. The CDR3 runs to 14 residues. The CDR3 region has the DNA TGTGCCAGCAGCTTCGAGACAGGTTTCTACGAGCAGTACTTC. Encoded protein: CASSFETGFYEQYF.

The J gene is TRBJ1-1, the V gene TRBV5-1; TRBD1 might be the D (5 bases). The V end was cut by 1 base, the J end by 6 bases, with 10 bases between. The CDR3 extends over 13 amino acids. Germline assignment: CDR1 SGHRS and CDR2 YFSETQ. The CDR3 here is CASSLPGGAEAFF. For the CDR3, the DNA is TGCGCCAGCAGCTTGCCCGGGGGAGCTGAAGCTTTCTTT.

The chain carries TRBV9 and TRBJ2-5, with 12 nucleotides matching TRBD1. The V and J ends lost 3 bases and 3 bases, in that order; junction bases with no gene match: 6. Germline CDR1 is SGDLS and CDR2 is YYNGEE. The CDR3 totals 16 residues. CDR3 region: CASSGGTGGVKETQYF. CDR3 bases: TGTGCCAGCAGCGGAGGGACAGGGGGCGTGAAAGAGACCCAGTACTTC. The full variable domain, its missing parts supplied by reference TRBV9 and TRBJ2-5, is DSGVTQTPKHLITATGQRVTLRCSPRSGDLSVYWYQQSLDQGLQFLIQYYNGEERAKGNILERFSAQQFPDLHSELNLSSLELGDSALYFCASSGGTGGVKETQYFGPGTRLLVL.

This clone was counted a few times. The genes are TRBV7-9 and TRBJ1-1; D is ambiguous. Looked up from germline, CDR1 is SEHNR and CDR2 is FQNEAQ (reference sequence). The V end was cut by 0 bases, the J end by 7 bases, with 9 bases between. The CDR3 loop spans 13 amino acids. The CDR3 coding sequence is TGTGCCAGCAGCTTAGCTCCTGGTTTTGAAGCTTTCTTT. Translating it yields CASSLAPGFEAFF.

The V gene is TRBV2, the J gene TRBJ1-1, with D maybe TRBD1 (5 bases). Trimming removed 7 bases from V and 3 bases from J, with 12 bases in between. CDR3 length equals 13 residues. Germline assignment: CDR1 SNHLY and CDR2 FYNNEI. The CDR3 region is CASKKDTYTEAFF. CDR3 DNA sequence: TGTGCCAGCAAGAAGGACACCTACACTGAAGCTTTCTTT.

V gene TRBV5-1 combines with J gene TRBJ2-3; a weak D match, TRBD1 (6 bases). With 7 bases removed from V and 0 bases from J, the gap between germline ends came to 12 bases. The CDR3 length is 14 residues. The germline gives CDR1 SGHRS, CDR2 YFSETQ. Written as DNA, the CDR3 is TGCGCCAGCCTTCGAGGGGGTAGCACAGATACGCAGTATTTT. It specifies CASLRGGSTDTQYF.

This sequence joins TRBV12-5 and TRBJ2-3, with a weak D call TRBD2 (6 bases). V was trimmed by 2 bases and J by 2 bases, leaving 17 bases between them. This CDR3 has 17 amino acids. Germline CDR1 LGHNT, CDR2 FRNRAP. CDR3 residues: CASGLWLGGTYTDTQYF. In nucleotides, the CDR3 is TGTGCTAGTGGTTTGTGGCTTGGAGGGACCTACACAGATACGCAGTATTTT.

This clone has just a few counts. This sequence joins TRBV5-4 and TRBJ2-5; TRBD2 matches 15 bases. Losses at the gene ends were 5 bases for V and 4 bases for J; bases not matched to a gene: 9. This CDR3 is built from 17 residues. In germline, CDR1 is SGHNT, CDR2 YYREEE (reference sequence). Written as DNA, the CDR3 is TGTGCCAGCAGTCGGACTAGCGGGGGGGCCAACACAGAGACCCAGTACTTC. This translates into CASSRTSGGANTETQYF.

V is TRBV6-1 and J is TRBJ2-3; D gene uncertain. The CDR3 has 10 residues. From germline, CDR1 is MNHNS and CDR2 SASEGT. V was cut by 7 bases and J by 6 bases, with 5 bases left in between. CDR3 sequence (DNA): TGTGCCAGCAAGGCGGATACGCAGTATTTT. It specifies CASKADTQYF.

This clone has a handful of counts. The chain recombines TRBV30 with TRBJ1-2, with D tentatively TRBD1 (6 bases). V dropped 1 base and J dropped 8 bases, with 17 bases sitting between them. There are 14 residues in the CDR3. Germline V gives CDR1 GTSNPN, CDR2 SVGIG (reference sequence). The DNA of the CDR3 is TGTGCCTGGAGTGGCCTTGCAGGGGCCGACGGCTACACCTTC. The encoded protein is CAWSGLAGADGYTF. Variable domain in full (rest from reference TRBV30 and TRBJ1-2): SQTIHQWPATLVQPVGSPLSLECTVEGTSNPNLYWYRQAAGRGLQLLFYSVGIGQISSEVPQNLSASRPQDRQFILSSKKLLLSDSGFYLCAWSGLAGADGYTFGSGTRLTVV.

This clone was seen just once. The V and J genes are TRBV7-3 and TRBJ2-3; TRBD1 might be the D (5 bases). The germline gives CDR1 SGHTA, CDR2 FQGTGA. The CDR3 spans 15 residues. V lost 5 bases and J 0 bases, leaving 12 bases between the germline ends. The CDR3 DNA reads TGTGCCAGCAGCGCCTCCAGGGCTAGCACAGATACGCAGTATTTT. This encodes CASSASRASTDTQYF.

The genes are TRBV7-9 and TRBJ2-6; D possibly matches TRBD1 or TRBD2 (5 bases each). The CDR3 has 16 residues. Germline CDR1 SEHNR, CDR2 FQNEAQ (reference sequence). V lost 5 bases and J 0 bases, leaving 11 bases between the germline ends. In DNA form, the CDR3 reads TGTGCCAGCAGCCGACAGAGGGGCTCTGGGGCCAACGTCCTGACTTTC. It translates to CASSRQRGSGANVLTF.

This clone was counted only a few times. This rearrangement joins TRBV27 to TRBJ1-2; 9 bases are a match to TRBD1. CDR1 and CDR2 from the germline V gene are MNHEY and SMNVEV (reference sequence). J was trimmed by 2 bases and V by 5 bases; bases with no gene match: 6. The CDR3 spans 15 residues. CDR3 protein: CASSAWTGVNYGYTF. The CDR3 DNA reads TGTGCCAGCAGTGCCTGGACAGGGGTCAACTATGGCTACACCTTC.

The V and J genes are TRBV19 and TRBJ2-3; no clear D gene. The CDR3 is 15 amino acids. The ends were cut back, 3 bases at V and 0 bases at J, with 10 bases in the middle. Germline V gene lookup returns CDR1 LNHDA and CDR2 SQIVND (reference sequence). CDR3 amino acids: CASSIGSYSTDTQYF. CDR3 DNA sequence: TGTGCCAGTAGTATCGGCAGCTATAGCACAGATACGCAGTATTTT. Variable domain in full (rest from reference TRBV19 and TRBJ2-3): DGGITQSPKYLFRKEGQNVTLSCEQNLNHDAMYWYRQDPGQGLRLIYYSQIVNDFQKGDIAEGYSVSREKKESFPLTVTSAQKNPTAFYLCASSIGSYSTDTQYFGPGTRLTVL.

V usage is TRBV5-1 and J usage is TRBJ1-1; D is possibly TRBD1 (5 bases). The CDR3 has 15 residues. Deletions cut 0 bases from V and 8 bases from J, with 17 bases between. The germline gives CDR1 SGHRS, CDR2 YFSETQ. CDR3 sequence: CASSLGTLGNREAFF. The CDR3 DNA is TGCGCCAGCAGCTTGGGAACTCTAGGCAACAGGGAAGCTTTCTTT.

The rearrangement links TRBV6-1 to TRBJ2-7; no clear D gene. The CDR3 extends over 14 amino acids. V lost 4 bases to trimming and J lost 0 bases, with 10 bases between them. CDR1 is MNHNS, CDR2 SASEGT, per germline. The CDR3 sequence: CASSVFAPSYEQYF. The CDR3 DNA reads TGTGCCAGCAGTGTGTTTGCTCCCTCCTACGAGCAGTACTTC.

This clone came up a few times. CDR3: CASSPFLLPGQGRVGYTF. In DNA, the CDR3 is TGTGCCAGCAGCCCCTTTCTACTACCGGGACAGGGGAGGGTGGGCTACACCTTC. V is TRBV27 and J is TRBJ1-2, with 10 bases that match TRBD1. Per the germline V gene, CDR1 is MNHEY and CDR2 is SMNVEV (reference sequence). This CDR3 has 18 amino acids. The V and J ends lost 6 bases and 8 bases, in that order; junction bases with no gene match: 21.

This chain joins TRBV5-6 and TRBJ1-3; D unresolved. CDR1 and CDR2 (germline): SGHDT, YYEEEE. The CDR3 runs to 17 residues. Between the trimmed V and J ends, which lost 6 bases and 0 bases, there was a span of 19 bases. The CDR3 reads CASTFTRAAISGNTIYF. CDR3 sequence (DNA): TGTGCCAGCACTTTTACACGCGCAGCGATCTCTGGAAACACCATATATTTT. The entire variable domain, with the rest obtained from reference TRBV5-6 and TRBJ1-3, is as follows: DAGVTQSPTHLIKTRGQQVTLRCSPKSGHDTVSWYQQALGQGPQFIFQYYEEEERQRGNFPDRFSGHQFPNYSSELNVNALLLGDSALYLCASTFTRAAISGNTIYFGEGSWLTVV.

The chain uses TRBV29-1 and TRBJ1-2, with D unclear. The V gene's germline CDR1 is SQVTM and CDR2 ANQGSEA. Trimming removed 7 bases from V and 8 bases from J, with 14 bases in between. This CDR3 has 11 residues. CDR3 sequence (DNA): TGCAGCGCCCCTCACGGTAGGGGCTACACCTTC. This encodes CSAPHGRGYTF.

The chain recombines TRBV2 with TRBJ2-7; D is perhaps TRBD2 (6 bases). The CDR3 contains 12 residues. Trimming took 5 bases from V and 6 from J, leaving 11 bases between them. The germline V gene encodes CDR1 SNHLY and CDR2 FYNNEI. The CDR3 here is CASSFPGVEQYF. The CDR3 DNA reads as TGTGCCAGCAGTTTCCCGGGAGTCGAGCAGTACTTC.

This clone showed up just a few times. The chain joins TRBV10-2 to TRBJ1-4; 7 bases match TRBD1. Germline CDR1 and CDR2: WSHSY and SAAADI. The CDR3 sequence is 13 residues long. V was pared by 5 bases and J by 4 bases, with 1 base of the junction left unmatched. The DNA of the CDR3 is TGCGCCAGCAGTTGGGACAGTAATGAAAAACTGTTTTTT. Its translation is CASSWDSNEKLFF.

This clone is medium-sized. The chain joins TRBV6-5 to TRBJ1-6; D uncertain. Trimming removed 2 bases at V and 8 bases at J, with 7 bases between. Germline V gene lookup returns CDR1 MNHEY and CDR2 SVGAGI. The CDR3 runs 13 residues. CDR3 loop: CASSYERDSPLHF. The CDR3 DNA reads as TGTGCCAGCAGTTACGAACGGGATTCACCCCTCCACTTT.

V usage is TRBV2 and J usage is TRBJ1-3; 7 positions agree with TRBD1. J gave up 4 bases and V 3 bases, and 18 bases lay outside the gene matches. Per the germline V gene, CDR1 is SNHLY and CDR2 is FYNNEI. The CDR3 is made up of 19 amino acids. The CDR3 reads CASSDMGLGGASGGNTIYF. CDR3 coding DNA: TGTGCCAGCAGTGATATGGGGTTAGGGGGCGCATCGGGAGGAAACACCATATATTTT.

The V and J genes are TRBV21-1 and TRBJ2-2. TRBV21-1 is labeled a pseudogene. This CDR3 spans 14 amino acids. In DNA, the CDR3 is TGTGCCAGCAGCAATCCCCCGCACACCGGGGAGCTGTTTTTT. The encoded protein is CASSNPPHTGELFF.